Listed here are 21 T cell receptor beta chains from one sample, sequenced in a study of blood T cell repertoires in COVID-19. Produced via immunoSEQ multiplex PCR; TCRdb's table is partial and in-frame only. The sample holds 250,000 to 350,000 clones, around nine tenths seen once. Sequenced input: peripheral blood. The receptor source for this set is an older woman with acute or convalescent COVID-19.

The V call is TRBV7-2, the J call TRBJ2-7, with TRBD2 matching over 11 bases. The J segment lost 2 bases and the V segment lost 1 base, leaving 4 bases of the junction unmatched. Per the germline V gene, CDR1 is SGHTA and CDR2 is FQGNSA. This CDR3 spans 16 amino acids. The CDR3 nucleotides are TGTGCCAGCAGCTTAGGGCATAGCGGGGGGGCCTACGAGCAGTACTTC. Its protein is CASSLGHSGGAYEQYF.

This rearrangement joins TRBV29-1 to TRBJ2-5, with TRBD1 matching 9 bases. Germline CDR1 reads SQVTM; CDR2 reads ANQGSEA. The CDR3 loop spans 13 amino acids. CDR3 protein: CSGDRGSQETQYF. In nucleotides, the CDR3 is TGCAGTGGAGACAGGGGGAGTCAAGAGACCCAGTACTTC.

CDR3 sequence reads: CASSLGQGLGNEKLFF. The CDR3 bases are TGCGCCAGCAGCTTGGGGCAGGGGCTTGGTAATGAAAAACTGTTTTTT. The chain combines TRBV5-1 with TRBJ1-4, with a weak D call TRBD1 (6 bases). The CDR3 covers 16 residues. The V end lost 0 bases, the J end lost 4 bases, and 13 bases lay between the germline ends. In germline, CDR1 is SGHRS, CDR2 YFSETQ. The full variable domain, in which reference TRBV5-1 and TRBJ1-4 provide the parts outside the CDR3, is KAGVTQTPRYLIKTRGQQVTLSCSPISGHRSVSWYQQTPGQGLQFLFEYFSETQRNKGNFPGRFSGRQFSNSRSEMNVSTLELGDSALYLCASSLGQGLGNEKLFFGSGTQLSVL.

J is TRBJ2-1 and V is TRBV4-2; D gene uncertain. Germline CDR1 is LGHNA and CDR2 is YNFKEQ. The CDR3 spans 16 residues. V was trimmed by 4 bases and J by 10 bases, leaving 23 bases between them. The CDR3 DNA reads TGTGCCAGCAGCCCCTTTAAAGTACTGCGGTTCGGGGAGCAGTTCTTC. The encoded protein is CASSPFKVLRFGEQFF.

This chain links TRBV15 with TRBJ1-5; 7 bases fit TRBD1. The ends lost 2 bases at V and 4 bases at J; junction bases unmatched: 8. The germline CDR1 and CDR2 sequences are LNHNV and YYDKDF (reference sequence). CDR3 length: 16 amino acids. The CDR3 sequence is CATSRPGAGGNQPQHF. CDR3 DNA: TGTGCCACCAGCAGACCCGGGGCAGGGGGGAATCAGCCCCAGCATTTT.

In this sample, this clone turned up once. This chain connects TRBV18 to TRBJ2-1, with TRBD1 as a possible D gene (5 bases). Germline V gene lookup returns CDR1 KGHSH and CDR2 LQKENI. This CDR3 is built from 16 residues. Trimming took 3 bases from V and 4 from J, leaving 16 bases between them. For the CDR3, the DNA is TGTGCCAGCTCACCTTTTTCGACAGAGGTATACAATGAGCAGTTCTTC. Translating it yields CASSPFSTEVYNEQFF.

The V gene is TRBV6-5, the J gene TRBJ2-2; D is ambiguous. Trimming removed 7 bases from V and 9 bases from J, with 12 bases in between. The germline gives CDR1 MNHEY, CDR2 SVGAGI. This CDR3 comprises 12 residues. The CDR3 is CASKNNPRELFF. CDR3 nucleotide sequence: TGTGCCAGCAAAAACAACCCGAGGGAGCTGTTTTTT.

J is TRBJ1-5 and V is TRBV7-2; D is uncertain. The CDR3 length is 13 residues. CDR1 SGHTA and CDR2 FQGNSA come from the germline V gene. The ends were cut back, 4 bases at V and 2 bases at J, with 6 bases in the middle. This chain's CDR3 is CASSSIRNQPQHF. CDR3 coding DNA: TGTGCCAGCAGCTCCATCCGCAATCAGCCCCAGCATTTT. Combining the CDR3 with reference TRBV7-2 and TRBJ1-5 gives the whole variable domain GAGVSQSPSNKVTEKGKDVELRCDPISGHTALYWYRQSLGQGLEFLIYFQGNSAPDKSGLPSDRFSAERTGGSVSTLTIQRTQQEDSAVYLCASSSIRNQPQHFGDGTRLSIL.

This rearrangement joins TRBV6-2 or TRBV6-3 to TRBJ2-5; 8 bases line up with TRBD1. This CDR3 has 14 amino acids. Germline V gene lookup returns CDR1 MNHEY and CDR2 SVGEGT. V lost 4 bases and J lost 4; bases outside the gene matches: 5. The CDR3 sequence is CASSWAGGIETQYF. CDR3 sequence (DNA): TGTGCCAGCAGTTGGGCAGGGGGCATAGAGACCCAGTACTTC.

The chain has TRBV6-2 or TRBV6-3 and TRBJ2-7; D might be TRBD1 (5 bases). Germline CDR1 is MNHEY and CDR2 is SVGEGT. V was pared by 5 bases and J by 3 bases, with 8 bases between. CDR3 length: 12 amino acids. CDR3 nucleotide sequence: TGTGCCAGCAGTGGACATAACTACGAGCAGTACTTC. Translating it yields CASSGHNYEQYF.

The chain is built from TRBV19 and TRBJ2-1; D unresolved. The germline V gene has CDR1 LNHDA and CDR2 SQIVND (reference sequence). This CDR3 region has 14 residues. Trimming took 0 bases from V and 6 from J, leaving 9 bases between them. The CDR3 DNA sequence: TGTGCCAGTAGTATAGACGCGTTGCGCAATGAGCAGTTCTTC. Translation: CASSIDALRNEQFF.

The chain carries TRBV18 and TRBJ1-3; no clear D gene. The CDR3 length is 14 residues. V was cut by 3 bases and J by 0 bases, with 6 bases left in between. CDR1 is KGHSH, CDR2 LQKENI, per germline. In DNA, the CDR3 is TGTGCCAGCTCACCGCAGGTCTCTGGAAACACCATATATTTT. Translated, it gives CASSPQVSGNTIYF.

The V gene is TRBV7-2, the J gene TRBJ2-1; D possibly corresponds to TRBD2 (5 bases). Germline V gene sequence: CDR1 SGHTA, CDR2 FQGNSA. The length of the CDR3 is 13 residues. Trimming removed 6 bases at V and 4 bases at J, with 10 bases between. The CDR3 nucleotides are TGTGCCAGCAGACCGACGGGGTACAATGAGCAGTTCTTC. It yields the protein CASRPTGYNEQFF. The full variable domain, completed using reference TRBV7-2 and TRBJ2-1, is GAGVSQSPSNKVTEKGKDVELRCDPISGHTALYWYRQSLGQGLEFLIYFQGNSAPDKSGLPSDRFSAERTGGSVSTLTIQRTQQEDSAVYLCASRPTGYNEQFFGPGTRLTVL.

The CDR3 sequence: CASSLAGTLNYNEQFF. The CDR3 region has the DNA TGTGCCAGCAGCCTCGCCGGGACTCTCAATTACAATGAGCAGTTCTTC. The V gene is TRBV3-1 (or the pseudogene TRBV3-2), the J gene TRBJ2-1; D is perhaps TRBD2 (6 bases). The V gene's germline CDR1 is LGHDT and CDR2 YNNKEL (reference sequence). V was cut by 4 bases and J by 4 bases, with 17 bases left in between. The CDR3 runs to 16 residues.

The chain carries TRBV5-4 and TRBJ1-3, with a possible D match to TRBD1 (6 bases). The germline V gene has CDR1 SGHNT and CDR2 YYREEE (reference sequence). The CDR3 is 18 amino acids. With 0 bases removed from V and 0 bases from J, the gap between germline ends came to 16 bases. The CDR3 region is CASSLDTGTQNSGNTIYF. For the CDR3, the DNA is TGTGCCAGCAGCTTGGATACCGGGACACAAAACTCTGGAAACACCATATATTTT.

Written as DNA, the CDR3 is TGTGCCAGCAGCAAAGGGGGACAGGGGTGTTACAATGAGCAGTTCTTC. This codes for CASSKGGQGCYNEQFF. V is TRBV21-1 and J is TRBJ2-1; TRBD1, the table's D call, lacks a check against the DNA. TRBV21-1 is deemed a pseudogene. The CDR3 loop spans 16 amino acids.

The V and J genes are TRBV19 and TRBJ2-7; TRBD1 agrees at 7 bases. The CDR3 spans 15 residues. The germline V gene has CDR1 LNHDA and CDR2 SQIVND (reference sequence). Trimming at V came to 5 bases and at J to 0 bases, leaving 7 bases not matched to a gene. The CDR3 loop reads CASSPAAGGSYEQYF. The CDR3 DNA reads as TGTGCCAGTAGTCCCGCGGCAGGGGGCTCCTACGAGCAGTACTTC.

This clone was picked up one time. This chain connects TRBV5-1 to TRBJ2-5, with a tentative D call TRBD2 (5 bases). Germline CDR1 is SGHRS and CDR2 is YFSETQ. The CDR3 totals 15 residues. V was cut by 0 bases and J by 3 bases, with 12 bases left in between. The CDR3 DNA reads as TGCGCCAGCAGCTTGGTGGGAGTCCAGGAAGAGACCCAGTACTTC. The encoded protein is CASSLVGVQEETQYF.

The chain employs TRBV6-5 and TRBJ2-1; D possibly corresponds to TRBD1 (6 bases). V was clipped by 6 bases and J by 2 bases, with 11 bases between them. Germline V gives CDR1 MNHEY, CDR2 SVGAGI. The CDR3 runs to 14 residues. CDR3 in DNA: TGTGCCAGCAGCGGGACAACCACCTACAATGAGCAGTTCTTC. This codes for CASSGTTTYNEQFF.

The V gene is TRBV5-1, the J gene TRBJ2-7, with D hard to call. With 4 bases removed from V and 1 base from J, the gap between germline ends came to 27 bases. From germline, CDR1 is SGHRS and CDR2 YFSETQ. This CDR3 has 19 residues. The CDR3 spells CASSPDAFASRIVSYEQYF. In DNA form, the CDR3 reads TGCGCCAGCAGCCCAGACGCATTTGCCAGCAGGATAGTTTCCTACGAGCAGTACTTC.

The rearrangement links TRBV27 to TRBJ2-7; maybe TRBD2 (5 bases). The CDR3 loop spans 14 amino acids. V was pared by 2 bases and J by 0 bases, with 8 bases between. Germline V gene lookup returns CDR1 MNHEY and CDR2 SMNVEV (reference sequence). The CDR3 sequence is CASSLIEGSYEQYF. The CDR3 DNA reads TGTGCCAGCAGTTTAATCGAGGGCTCCTACGAGCAGTACTTC.